These 2 T cell receptor beta chains were all obtained from the same sample, sequenced in a study of early T cells in non-severe SARS-CoV-2 infection. TCRdb used MiXCR to reprocess the 5' RACE reads, holding one entry per CDR3 protein. The repertoire consists of some 36,000 distinct CDR3 sequences, with roughly 5.7% occurring once and the leading ten covering 4.5% to 5.5%. Sequencing was done on a sample of whole blood. Receptor source: an adult who was a healthcare worker with PCR-confirmed SARS-CoV-2 infection or an uninfected control (not recorded which).

This clonotype was seen a handful of times. The chain employs TRBV6-6 and TRBJ2-5; TRBD1 aligns across 7 bases. Germline CDR1 reads MNHNY; CDR2 reads SVGAGI (reference sequence). V dropped 5 bases and J dropped 3; count of bases not matched to a gene: 21. The CDR3 extends over 19 amino acids. CDR3 loop: CASSRTAPWATGAEETQYF. In nucleotides, the CDR3 is TGTGCCAGCAGTCGAACCGCGCCGTGGGCAACAGGGGCTGAAGAGACCCAGTACTTC.

This clonotype was observed many times. The chain carries TRBV29-1 and TRBJ2-3, with 12 bases lining up with TRBD2. The CDR3 is 14 amino acids. The trim removed 7 bases at V and 0 bases at J, leaving 2 bases unmatched. Germline V gene sequence: CDR1 SQVTM, CDR2 ANQGSEA. The CDR3 DNA sequence: TGCAGCGCTGGGACTAGCGGGAGCACAGATACGCAGTATTTT. It is translated as CSAGTSGSTDTQYF.